This TCR beta chain was sequenced during a study of beta chain features in type 1 diabetes. Whole-study findings and limits: Moderately but significantly shorter TCRB CDR3s were found in Type 1 diabetes patients in all four CD4+ subsets. Sequencing from cDNA could over-represent high-TCR-expressing cells.

Notes on this clone: Its antigen is unknown.

Germline CDR1 and CDR2: SEHNR and FQNEAQ (reference sequence). J gave up 2 bases and V 4 bases, and 3 bases lay outside the gene matches. The CDR3 covers 14 residues. cDNA synthesis used the whole RNA isolate, giving expressed TCRB sequences. A few million reads were obtained on average from naive, central memory and regulatory T cell samples. Sequenced by immunoSEQ multiplex PCR; TCRdb stores in-frame clones only, minus some. The sample has 550,000 to 850,000 clones, under 15% seen once; the top ten hold approximately 0.022%. Sorting with CD45RO/CCR7/CD25/CD127/CD95/CD27 yielded naive, central memory, regulatory and stem-like memory CD4+ cells. Purity (above 95%) was reached by all sorted populations.

This TCR was sampled from a man aged 18-30 years with type 1 diabetes. The sequencing sample was made of naive CD4+ T cells from blood. The V and J genes are TRBV7-9 and TRBJ2-3; 7 bases agree with TRBD2. The CDR3 spells CASSSGLHTDTQYF. DNA for the CDR3: TGTGCCAGCAGCTCGGGACTACACACAGATACGCAGTATTTT.